This T cell receptor beta chain was captured in a study of blood T cell repertoires in COVID-19. Study overall: The United States, Italy and Spain were the sources of the acute and convalescent COVID-19 samples. T cells, B-cell-depleted T cells, or PBMCs provided the cDNA or gDNA that served as material.

In the original workflow: Amplifying reference gene primers gave estimates of nucleated cell counts. Using immunoSEQ multiplex PCR, the repertoire was profiled, and TCRdb retains in-frame clones only, with some absent. V and J calls and clone size are given by that table; D and trimming were obtained from the DNA. The table has roughly 42,000 clones, around 90% seen once. The CDR3 extends over 14 amino acids. Germline loops: CDR1 GTSNPN, CDR2 SVGIG (reference sequence). Trimming left V 2 bases short and J 4 bases short, with 12 bases between. This receptor was identified in a man aged 45-60 years with active COVID-19. Sample: peripheral blood. V gene TRBV30 combines with J gene TRBJ1-5; D might be TRBD1 (5 bases). CDR3 amino acids: CAWSRRAGNQPQHF. DNA for the CDR3: TGTGCCTGGAGTCGCAGGGCAGGGAATCAGCCCCAGCATTTT.